This TCR beta chain was retrieved from a study of blood T cell repertoires in COVID-19. Study background: The analysed material was cDNA or gDNA that came from T cells, B-cell-depleted T cells, or PBMCs.

After removal of 4 bases from V and 0 bases from J, the junction contained 10 bases not matched to a gene. Germline CDR1 is SGHRS and CDR2 is YFSETQ. The CDR3 loop spans 18 amino acids. Generated by immunoSEQ multiplex PCR, the TCRdb table keeps only in-frame clones and is missing some. In the table there are 150,000 to 200,000 clones, roughly 87% of which are singletons. Among Cohort 3 donors, those recovered had two negative PCRs, clearance, or symptom resolution. This TCR derives from a woman in her 50s who had recovered from COVID-19. The gene calls are TRBV5-1 and TRBJ2-6, with 7 bases lining up with TRBD2. The source material was PBMCs or T cells enriched from blood (not recorded which). The CDR3 DNA reads TGCGCCAGCAGCACAACCGGGACTACAGTCTCTGGGGCCAACGTCCTGACTTTC. Translation: CASSTTGTTVSGANVLTF. Full variable domain (rest looked up from reference TRBV5-1 and TRBJ2-6): KAGVTQTPRYLIKTRGQQVTLSCSPISGHRSVSWYQQTPGQGLQFLFEYFSETQRNKGNFPGRFSGRQFSNSRSEMNVSTLELGDSALYLCASSTTGTTVSGANVLTFGAGSRLTVL.